Shown below are 26 T cell receptor beta chains from a single sample sequenced in a study of OX40 agonist ivuxolimab in advanced cancers. Clones were sequenced by immunoSEQ multiplex PCR, and TCRdb holds only the in-frame ones, with some missing. The data show 40,000 to 45,000 clones, 80% seen once. The specimen was CD4+ or CD8+ T cells sorted from blood, collected in a trial of the OX40 agonist ivuxolimab. Source of these receptors: an adult with an advanced solid tumor such as melanoma, head and neck, liver or kidney cancer.

This clone came up once. The chain employs TRBV10-3 and TRBJ2-7, with 15 bases matching TRBD2. The CDR3 is made up of 17 amino acids. Trimming removed 7 bases from V and 5 bases from J; junction bases left unmatched: 12. Germline CDR1 ENHRY, CDR2 SYGVKD. Written as DNA, the CDR3 is TGTGCCATCACCCCAGGACTAGCGGGAGGGCCAATAAACGAGCAGTACTTC. Protein: CAITPGLAGGPINEQYF.

For the CDR3, the DNA is TGCAGCGTCACGCTACGGGGGGCAACCTATAATTCACCCCTCCACTTT. Amino acid sequence: CSVTLRGATYNSPLHF. This chain joins TRBV29-1 and TRBJ1-6; perhaps TRBD1 as D (6 bases). The CDR3 consists of 16 residues. The V gene's germline CDR1 is SQVTM and CDR2 ANQGSEA. Trimming removed 6 bases from V and 2 bases from J, with 17 bases in between.

The V and J genes are TRBV27 and TRBJ1-6; no clear D. V was trimmed by 7 bases and J by 4 bases, leaving 11 bases between them. CDR3 length equals 14 residues. Germline V gene data show CDR1 as MNHEY and CDR2 as SMNVEV (reference sequence). CDR3: CASIGPPYNSPLHF. The CDR3 DNA reads as TGTGCCAGCATAGGGCCCCCATATAATTCACCCCTCCACTTT.

The CDR3 loop is CASSQARRGTTYEQYF. CDR3 sequence (DNA): TGTGCCAGCAGCCAAGCCCGCAGGGGAACAACCTACGAGCAGTACTTC. V is TRBV4-2 and J is TRBJ2-7, with D perhaps TRBD1 (6 bases). Trimming pared 1 base from V and 2 bases from J, leaving 15 bases between. The CDR3 covers 16 residues. CDR1 LGHNA and CDR2 YNFKEQ come from the germline V gene.

The rearrangement uses TRBV6-5 and TRBJ2-1, with TRBD2 matching 10 bases. Trimming at V came to 2 bases and at J to 4 bases, leaving 5 bases not matched to a gene. Per the germline V gene, CDR1 is MNHEY and CDR2 is SVGAGI. The CDR3 has 16 amino acids. The CDR3 loop reads CASSYAQRGGYNEQFF. The CDR3 coding sequence is TGTGCCAGCAGTTACGCCCAGCGGGGGGGTTACAATGAGCAGTTCTTC.

This chain uses TRBV7-8 with TRBJ1-2; the match to TRBD1 covers 8 bases. Germline loops: CDR1 SGHVS, CDR2 FQNEAQ. This CDR3 contains 14 residues. The V gene end was trimmed by 6 bases and the J gene end by 4 bases; junction bases not matched to a gene: 7. In nucleotides, the CDR3 is TGTGCCAGCAGACCTTCAGGGGGCCTCTATGGCTACACCTTC. It translates to CASRPSGGLYGYTF. The full variable domain, completed using reference TRBV7-8 and TRBJ1-2, is GAGVSQSPRYKVAKRGQDVALRCDPISGHVSLFWYQQALGQGPEFLTYFQNEAQLDKSGLPSDRFFAERPEGSVSTLKIQRTQQEDSAVYLCASRPSGGLYGYTFGSGTRLTVV.

V usage is TRBV5-4 and J usage is TRBJ2-3; D gene uncertain. V was shortened by 5 bases and J by 2 bases, with 15 bases between the two germline ends. This CDR3 has 15 residues. CDR1 and CDR2 (germline): SGHNT, YYREEE (reference sequence). In DNA, the CDR3 is TGTGCCAGCAGACCAGACCTCTTACTCACAGATACGCAGTATTTT. It translates to CASRPDLLLTDTQYF.

V usage is TRBV7-6 and J usage is TRBJ1-4; a weak D match, TRBD1 (6 bases). The germline V and J ends were trimmed by 5 bases and 5 bases, with 15 bases remaining between them. The CDR3 consists of 15 residues. The germline CDR1 and CDR2 sequences are SGHVS and FNYEAQ. The CDR3 coding sequence is TGTGCCAGCAGCGAAACACCCGACAGGAATGAAAAACTGTTTTTT. Translation gives CASSETPDRNEKLFF.

This clone was counted only a few times. The CDR3 coding sequence is TGTGCCAGCAGCTTGCGGTTTGTCGGGACCCGGGAATACACTGAAGCTTTCTTT. Amino acids: CASSLRFVGTREYTEAFF. The chain has TRBV5-7 and TRBJ1-1, with a tentative D call TRBD1 (5 bases). TRBV5-7 is classed as an ORF, of uncertain function. V lost 1 base, J lost 3 bases, and 22 bases lay in between. CDR3 length equals 18 residues.

The chain joins TRBV7-9 to TRBJ2-5; 8 nucleotides line up with TRBD2. Germline lookup yields CDR1 SEHNR and CDR2 FQNEAQ (reference sequence). Trimming at V came to 5 bases and at J to 4 bases, leaving 15 bases not matched to a gene. This CDR3 region has 17 residues. CDR3 coding DNA: TGTGCCAGCAGCCCGGGGCTTGCGGGGGGCGGCAGAGAGACCCAGTACTTC. Protein: CASSPGLAGGGRETQYF.

The J gene is TRBJ1-3, the V gene TRBV29-1; 7 nucleotides match TRBD1. CDR1 and CDR2 (germline): SQVTM, ANQGSEA. The junction had 2 bases not matched to a gene; V was cut back by 6 bases and J by 0 bases. The length of the CDR3 is 13 residues. The CDR3 reads CSVGDSSGNTIYF. The CDR3 DNA follows: TGCAGCGTGGGGGACAGCTCTGGAAACACCATATATTTT.

The CDR3 spells CASSYSGAYNSPLHF. CDR3 in DNA: TGTGCCAGCAGCTATTCAGGGGCTTATAATTCACCCCTCCACTTT. V usage is TRBV6-5 and J usage is TRBJ1-6, with D perhaps matching TRBD1 (6 bases). V dropped 6 bases and J dropped 4 bases, with 13 bases sitting between them. The germline gives CDR1 MNHEY, CDR2 SVGAGI. This CDR3 has 15 residues.

The chain employs TRBV30 and TRBJ1-3, with D unresolved. The CDR3 is 13 amino acids. The V and J ends lost 2 bases and 4 bases respectively, with 9 bases between them. Germline lookup yields CDR1 GTSNPN and CDR2 SVGIG (reference sequence). The CDR3 sequence is CAWSQGRGNTIYF. CDR3 DNA: TGTGCCTGGAGTCAAGGGAGGGGAAACACCATATATTTT.

This chain connects TRBV18 to TRBJ2-1; unclear D gene. The CDR3 covers 15 residues. Germline loops: CDR1 KGHSH, CDR2 LQKENI. Trimming removed 2 bases from V and 5 bases from J, with 13 bases in between. The CDR3, as DNA: TGTGCCAGCTCACCAGTTCCAGCGTCGAACAATGAGCAGTTCTTC. This translates into CASSPVPASNNEQFF.

This chain links TRBV10-3 with TRBJ2-1; TRBD2 matches 9 bases. The V gene end was trimmed by 6 bases and the J gene end by 8 bases; junction bases not matched to a gene: 5. Germline CDR1 and CDR2: ENHRY and SYGVKD. The CDR3 is made up of 13 amino acids. The CDR3 region is CAIRAGGPDEQFF. In nucleotides, the CDR3 is TGTGCCATCAGGGCGGGGGGGCCCGATGAGCAGTTCTTC.

The rearrangement links TRBV5-1 to TRBJ1-6; D ambiguous. CDR3 size: 14 residues. The germline V gene has CDR1 SGHRS and CDR2 YFSETQ. V shed 5 bases and J shed 9 bases, with 15 bases lying between them. The CDR3 DNA reads TGCGCCAGCAGGGCGCCACTATCGGGTTCACCCCTCCACTTT. Translation: CASRAPLSGSPLHF.

This clone was observed a single time. Other DNA sequences in the sample encode the same CDR3. The chain recombines TRBV6-4 with TRBJ1-1; no reliable D call. Trimming cost V 4 bases and J 1 base, with 7 bases left between them. CDR3 length: 13 amino acids. Germline values: CDR1 MRHNA, CDR2 SNTAGT. The CDR3 spells CASSVAANTEAFF. Written as DNA, the CDR3 is TGTGCCAGCAGTGTGGCAGCGAACACTGAAGCTTTCTTT.

This clone appeared a few times. This chain connects TRBV28 to TRBJ2-3; a possible D gene is TRBD2 (5 bases). Per germline, CDR1 MDHEN and CDR2 SYDVKM. V lost 7 bases, J lost 2 bases, and 13 bases lay in between. CDR3 size: 14 residues. For the CDR3, the DNA is TGTGCCAGCATAACGGGATCGAACACAGATACGCAGTATTTT. It yields the protein CASITGSNTDTQYF.

J is TRBJ2-7 and V is TRBV7-2, with 9 bases identical to TRBD1. Germline CDR1 and CDR2: SGHTA and FQGNSA. V shed 0 bases and J 4 bases; nucleotides not matched to a gene: 7. This CDR3 is built from 16 residues. In DNA form, the CDR3 reads TGTGCCAGCAGCTTAGCTTCGACAGGGGGAAAGTACGAGCAGTACTTC. This gives the protein CASSLASTGGKYEQYF. Complete variable domain (other parts from reference TRBV7-2 and TRBJ2-7): GAGVSQSPSNKVTEKGKDVELRCDPISGHTALYWYRQSLGQGLEFLIYFQGNSAPDKSGLPSDRFSAERTGGSVSTLTIQRTQQEDSAVYLCASSLASTGGKYEQYFGPGTRLTVT.

This chain joins TRBV18 and TRBJ2-7; D call uncertain. Germline values: CDR1 KGHSH, CDR2 LQKENI. CDR3 length: 13 amino acids. V gave up 3 bases and J gave up 12 bases, with 18 bases separating them. CDR3 amino acids: CASSPNQVDRGYF. In nucleotides, the CDR3 is TGTGCCAGCTCACCCAACCAGGTTGACCGAGGGTACTTC.

This clone appeared a single time. CDR3 coding DNA: TGCGCCAGCAGCCAATATAGGACAGACTATGGCTACACCTTC. Protein: CASSQYRTDYGYTF. V and J are TRBV4-1 and TRBJ1-2, with D perhaps matching TRBD1 (6 bases). Looked up from germline, CDR1 is MGHRA and CDR2 is YSYEKL. The CDR3 is 14 amino acids. The V end lost 2 bases, the J end lost 3 bases, and 10 bases lay between the germline ends.

This chain joins TRBV2 and TRBJ2-5; D may match TRBD1 or TRBD2 (6 bases each). This CDR3 contains 16 residues. Trimming took off 4 bases at V and 3 bases at J, with 18 bases between the two ends. Germline CDR1 SNHLY, CDR2 FYNNEI. In nucleotides, the CDR3 is TGTGCCAGCAGTGCGCAGCTACGGGGGACAAAAGAGACCCAGTACTTC. Protein: CASSAQLRGTKETQYF.

The V and J genes are TRBV6-5 and TRBJ1-2, with D unclear. V was pared by 4 bases and J by 4 bases, with 10 bases between. Germline lookup yields CDR1 MNHEY and CDR2 SVGAGI. The CDR3 is 13 amino acids. The CDR3: CASSWESGYGYTF. In DNA form, the CDR3 reads TGTGCCAGCAGTTGGGAATCCGGCTATGGCTACACCTTC.

This chain connects TRBV30 to TRBJ2-7; D is uncertain. The CDR3 totals 12 residues. Trimming took 5 bases from V and 7 from J, leaving 15 bases between them. CDR1 is GTSNPN, CDR2 SVGIG, per germline (reference sequence). In DNA form, the CDR3 reads TGTGCCTGGTCCCAAACATTGGATGAGCAGTACTTC. Protein sequence: CAWSQTLDEQYF.

The count of this clone is one. This rearrangement joins TRBV4-3 to TRBJ1-2; D possibly corresponds to TRBD1 (5 bases). Germline CDR1 LGHNA, CDR2 YSLEER. V shed 2 bases and J shed 7 bases, with 14 bases lying between them. This CDR3 has 14 amino acids. CDR3 protein: CASSQRDRDSGYTF. In DNA form, the CDR3 reads TGCGCCAGCAGCCAACGTGACAGAGATTCTGGCTACACCTTC.

This rearrangement joins TRBV19 to TRBJ1-2; 9 positions agree with TRBD1. J lost 8 bases, V lost 4 bases, and 8 bases had no gene match. Per the germline V gene, CDR1 is LNHDA and CDR2 is SQIVND (reference sequence). The CDR3 loop spans 14 amino acids. As DNA, the CDR3 is TGTGCCAGTAGTAATGGACAGGGGTTATTGGGCTACACCTTC. Its protein is CASSNGQGLLGYTF. Full variable domain (rest looked up from reference TRBV19 and TRBJ1-2): DGGITQSPKYLFRKEGQNVTLSCEQNLNHDAMYWYRQDPGQGLRLIYYSQIVNDFQKGDIAEGYSVSREKKESFPLTVTSAQKNPTAFYLCASSNGQGLLGYTFGSGTRLTVV.